The subject of this entry is one TCR beta chain. After re-calling the 5' RACE reads, TCRdb lists one entry per CDR3 protein, DNA absent. The sample data list hundreds of thousands of distinct CDR3 sequences. The CDR3 runs to 15 residues. This specimen belongs to a study of T cells expressing NK-cell markers. At the level of the study: Repertoire data for TCR beta were derived from sorted T cells (CD3+CD56+NKG2C+, CD3+CD56+NKG2C- and CD3+CD56-NKG2C+). Among eight sequenced donors, seven carried HCMV seropositivity while one was seronegative.

The gene calls are TRBV12-3 or TRBV12-4 and TRBJ2-7. Sequencing was done on a sample of blood T cells: a sorted CD56 or NKG2C T cell subset, CD4+ or CD8+ T cells, or bulk PBMC T cells (not recorded which). The sequence was obtained from a woman aged 18 to 75 in good health. The CDR3 region is CASSLFSGPSYEQYF.